This TCR beta chain appears in the sequencing data of a study of cytomegalovirus exposure and HLA in healthy donors. CDR3 length: 18 residues. J gave up 1 base and V 3 bases, and 7 bases lay outside the gene matches. Germline V gene sequence: CDR1 PRHDT, CDR2 FYEKMQ (reference sequence). This clone was picked up a small number of times. The antigen remains unidentified. Amplification used 60 Vbeta primers and 13 Jbeta primers. Generated by immunoSEQ multiplex PCR, the TCRdb table keeps only in-frame clones and is missing some. The sample includes over 250,000 clones, just over 70% of them seen just once. General study points: Donor immune exposure was known only as CMV serostatus.

The clonotype was recovered from a female donor in good health and CMV-seronegative. The chain joins TRBV13 to TRBJ2-6; 9 bases match TRBD1. The sequenced material came from PBMCs. CDR3 region: CASSFRTGDASGANVLTF. DNA of the CDR3: TGTGCCAGCAGCTTCCGGACAGGGGACGCTTCTGGGGCCAACGTCCTGACTTTC.